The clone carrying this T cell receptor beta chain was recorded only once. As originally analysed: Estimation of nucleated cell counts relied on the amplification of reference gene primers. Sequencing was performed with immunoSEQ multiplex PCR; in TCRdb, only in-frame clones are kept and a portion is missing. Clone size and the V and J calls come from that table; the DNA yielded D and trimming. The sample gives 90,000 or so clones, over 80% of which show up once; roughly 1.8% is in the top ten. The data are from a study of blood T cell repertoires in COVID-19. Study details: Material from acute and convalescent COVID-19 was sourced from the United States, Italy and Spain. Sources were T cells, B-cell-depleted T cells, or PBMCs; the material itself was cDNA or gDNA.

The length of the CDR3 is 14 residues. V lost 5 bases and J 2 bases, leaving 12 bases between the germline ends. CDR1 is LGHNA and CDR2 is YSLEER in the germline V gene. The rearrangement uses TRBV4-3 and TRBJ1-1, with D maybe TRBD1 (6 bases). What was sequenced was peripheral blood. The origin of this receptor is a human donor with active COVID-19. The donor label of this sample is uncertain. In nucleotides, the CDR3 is TGCGCCAGCAGCATCGGGGACATAAACACTGAAGCTTTCTTT. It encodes CASSIGDINTEAFF.